These 11 T cell receptor beta chains share one sample of origin, sequenced in a study of blood T cell repertoires in COVID-19. Using immunoSEQ multiplex PCR, the repertoire was profiled, and TCRdb retains in-frame clones only, with some absent. The data show around 230,000 clones, with over 80% seen just once and around 30% held by the top ten. Sequences were obtained from peripheral blood. All receptors derive from a man aged 35-49 years with acute or convalescent COVID-19.

The rearrangement joins TRBV3-1 (or the pseudogene TRBV3-2) to TRBJ2-3; D may be TRBD2 (6 bases). The CDR3 is 16 amino acids. Germline V CDR1 and CDR2: LGHDT, YNNKEL (reference sequence). V was clipped by 3 bases and J by 5 bases, with 18 bases between them. The CDR3: CASSQGPGTPLDTQYF. CDR3 nucleotides: TGTGCCAGCAGCCAGGGACCCGGGACTCCCTTAGATACGCAGTATTTT.

The rearrangement links TRBV19 to TRBJ2-2, with 10 nucleotides matching TRBD2. The length of the CDR3 is 14 residues. CDR1 is LNHDA, CDR2 SQIVND, per germline (reference sequence). V shed 10 bases and J 3 bases; nucleotides not matched to a gene: 5. The DNA for the CDR3 is TGTGCCACCCTAAGCGGGAGGGACACCGGGGAGCTGTTTTTT. It specifies CATLSGRDTGELFF.

The J gene is TRBJ2-3, the V gene TRBV21-1; the D call in the table, TRBD2, was not verified against the DNA. TRBV21-1 corresponds to a pseudogene. The CDR3 extends over 16 amino acids. The CDR3 region is CASSNEREGQADTQYF. Written as DNA, the CDR3 is TGTGCCAGCAGCAATGAGCGGGAGGGCCAAGCAGATACGCAGTATTTT.

This chain links TRBV28 with TRBJ2-6, with TRBD1 as a possible D gene (5 bases). Germline V gene data show CDR1 as MDHEN and CDR2 as SYDVKM. With 5 bases removed from V and 3 bases from J, the gap between germline ends came to 23 bases. This CDR3 has 19 amino acids. This chain's CDR3 is CASSIPGKLFRSGANVLTF. The CDR3 region has the DNA TGTGCCAGCAGTATTCCAGGGAAGCTTTTTAGGAGTGGGGCCAACGTCCTGACTTTC.

This chain links TRBV5-1 with TRBJ2-4; TRBD2 aligns across 10 bases. The CDR3 covers 18 residues. Germline V gene data show CDR1 as SGHRS and CDR2 as YFSETQ. V lost 7 bases, J lost 3 bases, and 16 bases stayed unmatched. Here the CDR3 reads CASYDPRPSGRGKNIQYF. In nucleotides, the CDR3 is TGCGCCAGCTATGATCCCCGCCCTAGCGGGAGAGGCAAAAACATTCAGTACTTC.

This sequence joins TRBV27 and TRBJ1-2; possibly TRBD1 for D (5 bases). Per the germline V gene, CDR1 is MNHEY and CDR2 is SMNVEV (reference sequence). V was clipped by 5 bases and J by 1 base, with 11 bases between them. The CDR3 contains 14 residues. The CDR3 is CASSARQYNYGYTF. The CDR3, as DNA: TGTGCCAGCAGTGCCAGACAGTATAACTATGGCTACACCTTC.

A single count supports this clone. The sample contains more than one DNA sequence encoding this CDR3. The chain uses TRBV19 and TRBJ1-1, with TRBD1 identical over 8 bases. The CDR3 contains 13 residues. Germline trimming cut 5 bases from V and 3 bases from J; bases unmatched to any gene: 2. Germline CDR1 is LNHDA and CDR2 is SQIVND (reference sequence). CDR3 coding DNA: TGTGCCAGTAGTGCGGACAGGGACACTGAAGCTTTCTTT. Protein: CASSADRDTEAFF.

In this sample, this clone turned up once. The genes are TRBV7-2 and TRBJ2-7; D may be TRBD1 (6 bases). Germline assignment: CDR1 SGHTA and CDR2 FQGNSA. V was clipped by 3 bases and J by 4 bases, with 19 bases between them. The CDR3 is 16 amino acids. CDR3 DNA: TGTGCCAGCAGCTTCCTGGGGGCCTTCACGAAATACGAGCAGTACTTC. Amino acids: CASSFLGAFTKYEQYF.

The chain joins TRBV19 to TRBJ1-2, with 7 bases identical to TRBD1. The CDR3 length is 12 residues. Germline CDR1 is LNHDA and CDR2 is SQIVND (reference sequence). J was trimmed by 4 bases and V by 9 bases; bases with no gene match: 5. The CDR3 region is CASHRGGYGYTF. The CDR3 DNA sequence: TGTGCCAGCCACAGGGGCGGCTATGGCTACACCTTC.

This chain joins TRBV5-4 and TRBJ2-1; 11 positions match TRBD2. J gave up 0 bases and V 4 bases, and 6 bases lay outside the gene matches. The CDR3 extends over 17 amino acids. Looked up from germline, CDR1 is SGHNT and CDR2 is YYREEE (reference sequence). The CDR3 region has the DNA TGTGCCAGCAGCGCCGGACTAGCGGGCCTCTCCTACAATGAGCAGTTCTTC. Encoded protein: CASSAGLAGLSYNEQFF.

The V call is TRBV3-1 (or the pseudogene TRBV3-2), the J call TRBJ2-5; the D gene is possibly TRBD1 (5 bases). Germline CDR1 reads LGHDT; CDR2 reads YNNKEL (reference sequence). V was pared by 7 bases and J by 5 bases, with 11 bases between. The CDR3 contains 12 residues. The CDR3 nucleotides are TGTGCCAGCACCCATGCAGGGGAGACCCAGTACTTC. Its protein is CASTHAGETQYF.